These T cell receptor beta chains were read from a single sample in a study of blood T cell repertoires in COVID-19. Clones were sequenced by immunoSEQ multiplex PCR, and TCRdb holds only the in-frame ones, with some missing. The table has around 500,000 clones, roughly 90% seen once; the top ten hold 1.8%. Sequencing was carried out using PBMCs or T cells enriched from blood (not recorded which). The receptors shown here come from a woman between 40 and 55 years old who had recovered from COVID-19. CDR3s include the opening cysteine and the closing phenylalanine or tryptophan.

v_call cdr3_aa
TRBV19 CATRDSRSYEQYF
TRBV25-1 CASSGGQGSNNEQFF
TRBV2 CASSDPSGRDNEKLFF
TRBV4-3 CASSQAGGSSGNTIYF
TRBV11-2 CASSPRPGTNYGYTF
TRBV11-2 CASSFLGTSDYEQYF
TRBV30 CAWSVPGGTEQYF
TRBV30 CAQAGGANVLTF
TRBV3-1/TRBV3-2 CASSQDQSYSSYEQYF
TRBV7-2 CASQWGRGENEQFF